This TCR beta chain was identified during a study of human T cells and chemical hapten exposure. Study summary: Patients additionally received therapeutic doses of diphenylcyclopropenone on the scalp once a week, and this continued throughout the roughly 26-week study. Findings and caveats of the study: Expanded TCRs created a significantly greater count of big CDR3 similarity clusters than controls did.

This clonotype showed up many times. Its antigen is undetermined. This CDR3 has 13 amino acids. Deletions cut 3 bases from V and 5 bases from J, with 9 bases between. One entry per CDR3 protein, called by TCRdb with MiXCR from the RACE reads. This table holds around 380,000 distinct CDR3 sequences, approximately 5.1% found once. Time point reported: patch test 1, 2 weeks after DPC sensitization. The treatment is: therapeutic diphenylcyclopropenone sensitization with weekly scalp DPC. The sequence was obtained from a woman between 45 and 60 years old with alopecia areata. Some clones in this sample may be carry-over from other donors' samples. Sequencing used whole blood, obtained in connection with sensitization to the hapten diphenylcyclopropenone (DPC). The chain uses TRBV12-3 or TRBV12-4 and TRBJ2-3, with TRBD1 as a possible D gene (5 bases). Here the CDR3 DNA reads TGTGCCAGCAGTTTCGCTAGGGGAGATACGCAGTATTTT. Translating gives CASSFARGDTQYF.